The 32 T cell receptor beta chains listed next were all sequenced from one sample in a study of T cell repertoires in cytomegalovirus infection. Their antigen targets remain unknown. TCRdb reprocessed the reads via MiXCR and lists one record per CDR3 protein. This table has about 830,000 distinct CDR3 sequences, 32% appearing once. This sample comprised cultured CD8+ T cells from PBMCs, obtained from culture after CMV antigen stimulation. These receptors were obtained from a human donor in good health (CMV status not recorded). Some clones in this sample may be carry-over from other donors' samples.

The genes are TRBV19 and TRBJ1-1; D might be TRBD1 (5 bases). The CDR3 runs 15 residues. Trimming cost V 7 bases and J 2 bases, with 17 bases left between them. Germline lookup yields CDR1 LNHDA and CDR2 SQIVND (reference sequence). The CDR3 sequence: CASNPPGVYNTEAFF. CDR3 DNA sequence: TGTGCCAGTAATCCCCCGGGGGTTTATAACACTGAAGCTTTCTTT.

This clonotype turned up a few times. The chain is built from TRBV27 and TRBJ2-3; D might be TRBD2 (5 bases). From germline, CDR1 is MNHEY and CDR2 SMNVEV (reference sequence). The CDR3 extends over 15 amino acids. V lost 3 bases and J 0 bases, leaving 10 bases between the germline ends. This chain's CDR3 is CASSFGGSSTDTQYF. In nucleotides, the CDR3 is TGTGCCAGCAGTTTCGGTGGGAGTAGCACAGATACGCAGTATTTT.

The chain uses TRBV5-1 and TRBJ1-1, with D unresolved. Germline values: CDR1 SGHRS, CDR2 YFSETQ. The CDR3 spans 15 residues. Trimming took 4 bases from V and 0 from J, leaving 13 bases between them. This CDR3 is CASSPTSSVNTEAFF. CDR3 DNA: TGCGCCAGCAGCCCCACTTCGAGTGTGAACACTGAAGCTTTCTTT.

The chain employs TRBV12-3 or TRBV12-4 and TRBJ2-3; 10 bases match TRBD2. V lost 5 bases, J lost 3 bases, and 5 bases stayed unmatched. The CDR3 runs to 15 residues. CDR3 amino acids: CASSGAGGTTDTQYF. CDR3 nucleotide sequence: TGTGCCAGCAGTGGAGCGGGGGGGACTACAGATACGCAGTATTTT.

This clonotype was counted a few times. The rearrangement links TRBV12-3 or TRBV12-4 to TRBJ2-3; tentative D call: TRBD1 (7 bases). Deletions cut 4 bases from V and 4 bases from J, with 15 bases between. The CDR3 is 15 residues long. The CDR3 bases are TGTGCCAGCAGTTCAGCCGACAGGGAGGCAGATACGCAGTATTTT. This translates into CASSSADREADTQYF.

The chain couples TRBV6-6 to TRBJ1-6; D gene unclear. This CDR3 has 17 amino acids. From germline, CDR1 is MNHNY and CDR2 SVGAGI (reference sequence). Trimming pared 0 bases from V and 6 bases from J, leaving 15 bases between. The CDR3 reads CASSYSRHEWGNSPLHF. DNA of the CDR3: TGTGCCAGCAGTTACTCGAGGCACGAATGGGGTAATTCACCCCTCCACTTT.

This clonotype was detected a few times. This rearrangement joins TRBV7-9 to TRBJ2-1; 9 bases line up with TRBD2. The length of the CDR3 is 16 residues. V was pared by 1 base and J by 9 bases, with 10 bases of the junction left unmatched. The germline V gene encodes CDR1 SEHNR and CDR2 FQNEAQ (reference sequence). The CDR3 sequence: CASSLGNSGGRIEQFF. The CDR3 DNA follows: TGTGCCAGCAGCTTAGGAAATAGCGGGGGTCGTATTGAGCAGTTCTTC.

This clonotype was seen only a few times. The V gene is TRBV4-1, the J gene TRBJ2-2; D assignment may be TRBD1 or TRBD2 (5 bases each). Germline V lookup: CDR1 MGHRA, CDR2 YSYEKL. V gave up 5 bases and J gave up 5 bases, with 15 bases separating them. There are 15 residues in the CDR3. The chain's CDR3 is CASSYRREWTGELFF. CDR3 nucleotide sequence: TGCGCCAGCAGCTACCGCAGGGAGTGGACCGGGGAGCTGTTTTTT.

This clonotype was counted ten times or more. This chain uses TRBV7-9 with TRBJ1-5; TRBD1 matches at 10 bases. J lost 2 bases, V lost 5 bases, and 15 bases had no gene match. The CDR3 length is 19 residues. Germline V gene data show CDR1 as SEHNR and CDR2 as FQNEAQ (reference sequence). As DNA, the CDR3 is TGTGCCAGCAGCCCCCGGGACAGGGGCCGCCAAAATGGCAATCAGCCCCAGCATTTT. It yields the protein CASSPRDRGRQNGNQPQHF.

The CDR3 loop reads CASSITSGGNQPQHF. The CDR3 DNA reads as TGTGCCAGTAGTATCACTTCCGGGGGCAATCAGCCCCAGCATTTT. The gene calls are TRBV19 and TRBJ1-5; unclear D gene. Trimming cost V 3 bases and J 2 bases, with 11 bases left between them. CDR3 length equals 15 residues. Germline V gene lookup returns CDR1 LNHDA and CDR2 SQIVND (reference sequence).

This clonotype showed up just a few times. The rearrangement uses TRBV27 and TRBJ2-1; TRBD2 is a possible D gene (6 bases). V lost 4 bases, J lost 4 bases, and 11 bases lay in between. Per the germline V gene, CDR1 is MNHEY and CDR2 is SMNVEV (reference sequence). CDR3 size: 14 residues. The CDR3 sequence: CASSWAGMYNEQFF. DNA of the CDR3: TGTGCCAGCAGTTGGGCGGGAATGTACAATGAGCAGTTCTTC.

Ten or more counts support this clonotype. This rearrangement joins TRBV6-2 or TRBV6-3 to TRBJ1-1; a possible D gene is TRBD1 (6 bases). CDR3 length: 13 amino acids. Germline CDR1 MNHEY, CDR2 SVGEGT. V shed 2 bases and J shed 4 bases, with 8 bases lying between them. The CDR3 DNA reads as TGTGCCAGCAGTTACACCAGGGGCACTGAAGCTTTCTTT. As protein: CASSYTRGTEAFF.

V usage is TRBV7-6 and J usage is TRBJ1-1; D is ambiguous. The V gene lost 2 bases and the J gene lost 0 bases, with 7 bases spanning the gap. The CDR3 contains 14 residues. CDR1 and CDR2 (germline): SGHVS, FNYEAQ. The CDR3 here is CASSLWAMNTEAFF. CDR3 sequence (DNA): TGTGCCAGCAGCTTATGGGCGATGAACACTGAAGCTTTCTTT.

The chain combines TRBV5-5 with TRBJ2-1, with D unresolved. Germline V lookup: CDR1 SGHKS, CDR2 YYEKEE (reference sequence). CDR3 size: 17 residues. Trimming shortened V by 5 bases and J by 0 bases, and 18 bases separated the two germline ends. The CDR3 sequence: CASRAGGLLSSYNEQFF. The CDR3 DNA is TGTGCCAGCAGAGCCGGTGGGCTGTTGAGCTCCTACAATGAGCAGTTCTTC. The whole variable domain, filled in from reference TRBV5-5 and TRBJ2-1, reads DAGVTQSPTHLIKTRGQQVTLRCSPISGHKSVSWYQQVLGQGPQFIFQYYEKEERGRGNFPDRFSARQFPNYSSELNVNALLLGDSALYLCASRAGGLLSSYNEQFFGPGTRLTVL.

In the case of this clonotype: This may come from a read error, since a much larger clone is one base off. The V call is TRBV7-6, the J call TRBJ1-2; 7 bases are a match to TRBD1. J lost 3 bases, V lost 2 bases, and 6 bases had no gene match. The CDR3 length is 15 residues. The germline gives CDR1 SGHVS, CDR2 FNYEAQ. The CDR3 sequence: CASSLSTGTDYGYTF. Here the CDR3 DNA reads TGTGCCAGCAGCTTATCAACCGGGACAGACTATGGCTACACCTTC. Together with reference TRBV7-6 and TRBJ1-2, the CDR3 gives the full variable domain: GAGVSQSPRYKVTKRGQDVALRCDPISGHVSLYWYRQALGQGPEFLTYFNYEAQQDKSGLPNDRFSAERPEGSISTLTIQRTEQRDSAMYRCASSLSTGTDYGYTFGSGTRLTVV.

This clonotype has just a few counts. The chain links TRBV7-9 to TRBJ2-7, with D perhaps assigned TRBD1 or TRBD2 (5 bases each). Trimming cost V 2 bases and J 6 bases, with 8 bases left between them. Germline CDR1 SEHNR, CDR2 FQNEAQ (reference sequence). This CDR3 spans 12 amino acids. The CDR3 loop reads CASSLRGAEQYV. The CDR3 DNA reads TGTGCCAGCAGCTTAAGGGGAGCCGAGCAGTACGTC.

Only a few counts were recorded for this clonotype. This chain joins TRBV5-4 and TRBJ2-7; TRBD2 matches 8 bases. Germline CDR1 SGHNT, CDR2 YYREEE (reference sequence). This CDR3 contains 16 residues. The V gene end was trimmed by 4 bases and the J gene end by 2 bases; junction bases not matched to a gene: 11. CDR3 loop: CASSLMGGGSAYEQYV. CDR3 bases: TGTGCCAGCAGCCTTATGGGCGGGGGGAGCGCCTACGAGCAGTACGTC.

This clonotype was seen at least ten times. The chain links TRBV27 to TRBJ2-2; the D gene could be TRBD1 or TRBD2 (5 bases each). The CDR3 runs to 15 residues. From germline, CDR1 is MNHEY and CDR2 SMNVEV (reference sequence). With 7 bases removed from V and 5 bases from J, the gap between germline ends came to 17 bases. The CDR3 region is CASTSRDDSTGELFF. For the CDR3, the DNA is TGTGCCAGCACTAGCAGGGACGACTCGACCGGGGAGCTGTTTTTT.

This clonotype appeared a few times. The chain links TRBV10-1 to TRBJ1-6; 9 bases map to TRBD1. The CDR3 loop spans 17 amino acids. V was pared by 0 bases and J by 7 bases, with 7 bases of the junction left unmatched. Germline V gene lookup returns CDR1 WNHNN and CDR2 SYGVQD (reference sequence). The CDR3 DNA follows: TGCGCCAGCAGTGAGTCGTGGCGGGGACAGGGCAATTCACCCCTCCACTTT. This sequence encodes CASSESWRGQGNSPLHF.

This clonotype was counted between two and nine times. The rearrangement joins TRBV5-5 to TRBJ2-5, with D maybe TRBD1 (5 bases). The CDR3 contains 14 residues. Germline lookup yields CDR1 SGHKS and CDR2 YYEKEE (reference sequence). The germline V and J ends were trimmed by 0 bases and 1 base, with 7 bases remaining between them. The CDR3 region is CASSLGQSQETQYF. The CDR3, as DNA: TGTGCCAGCAGCTTGGGACAGTCCCAAGAGACCCAGTACTTC.

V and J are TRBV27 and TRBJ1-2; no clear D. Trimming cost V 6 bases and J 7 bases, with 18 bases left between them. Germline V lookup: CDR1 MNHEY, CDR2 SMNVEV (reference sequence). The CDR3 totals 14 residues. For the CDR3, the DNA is TGTGCCAGCAGCCCAGACACGTCAACACTTGGCTACACCTTC. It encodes CASSPDTSTLGYTF.

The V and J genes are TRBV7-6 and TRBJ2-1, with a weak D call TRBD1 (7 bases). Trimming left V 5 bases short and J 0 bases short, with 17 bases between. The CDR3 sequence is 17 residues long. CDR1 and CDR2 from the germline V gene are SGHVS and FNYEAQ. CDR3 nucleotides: TGTGCCAGCAGCGGGTCGGACAGGAGGGGCTCCTACAATGAGCAGTTCTTC. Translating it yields CASSGSDRRGSYNEQFF.

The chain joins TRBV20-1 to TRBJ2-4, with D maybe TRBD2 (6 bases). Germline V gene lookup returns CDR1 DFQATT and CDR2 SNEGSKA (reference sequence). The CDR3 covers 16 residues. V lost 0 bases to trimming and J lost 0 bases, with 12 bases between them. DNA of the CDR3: TGCAGTGCTAGAGAGACGGGGGTATTAGCCAAAAACATTCAGTACTTC. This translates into CSARETGVLAKNIQYF.

The DNA for the CDR3 is TGTGCCAGCAGACACCCGGGGCAGGGCAGGACTGAAGCTTTCTTT. Translation: CASRHPGQGRTEAFF. The chain uses TRBV7-9 and TRBJ1-1, with D perhaps matching TRBD1 (5 bases). The CDR3 is 15 amino acids. Germline loops: CDR1 SEHNR, CDR2 FQNEAQ (reference sequence). The V and J ends lost 6 bases and 5 bases respectively, with 19 bases between them.

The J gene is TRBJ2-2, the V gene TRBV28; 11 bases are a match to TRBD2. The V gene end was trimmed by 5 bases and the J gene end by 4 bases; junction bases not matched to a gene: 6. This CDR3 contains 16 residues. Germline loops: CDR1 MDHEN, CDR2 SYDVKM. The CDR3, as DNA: TGTGCCAGCAGTGGGGTGACTAGCGGGGTCACCGGGGAGCTGTTTTTT. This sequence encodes CASSGVTSGVTGELFF. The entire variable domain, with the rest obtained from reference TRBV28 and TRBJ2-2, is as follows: DVKVTQSSRYLVKRTGEKVFLECVQDMDHENMFWYRQDPGLGLRLIYFSYDVKMKEKGDIPEGYSVSREKKERFSLILESASTNQTSMYLCASSGVTSGVTGELFFGEGSRLTVL.

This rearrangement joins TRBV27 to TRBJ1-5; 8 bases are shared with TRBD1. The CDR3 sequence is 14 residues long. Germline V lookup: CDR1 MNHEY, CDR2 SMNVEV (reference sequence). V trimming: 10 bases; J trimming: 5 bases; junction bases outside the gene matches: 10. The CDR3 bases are TGTGCCATCACGCGGGACAGGCTCGATCAGCCCCAGCATTTT. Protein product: CAITRDRLDQPQHF.

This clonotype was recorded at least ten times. The CDR3: CASSHSTSGGLDTQYF. In DNA form, the CDR3 reads TGTGCCAGCAGCCACTCGACTAGCGGGGGGTTAGATACGCAGTATTTT. The V gene is TRBV7-8, the J gene TRBJ2-3, with 13 bases aligning to TRBD2. The V gene end was trimmed by 5 bases and the J gene end by 5 bases; junction bases not matched to a gene: 7. This CDR3 comprises 16 residues. Germline lookup yields CDR1 SGHVS and CDR2 FQNEAQ.

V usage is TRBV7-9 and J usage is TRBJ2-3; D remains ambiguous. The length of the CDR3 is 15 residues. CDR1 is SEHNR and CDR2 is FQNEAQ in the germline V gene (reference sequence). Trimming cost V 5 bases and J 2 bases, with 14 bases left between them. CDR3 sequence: CASSLQTASTDTQYF. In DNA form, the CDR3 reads TGTGCCAGCAGCCTACAAACGGCCTCCACAGATACGCAGTATTTT.

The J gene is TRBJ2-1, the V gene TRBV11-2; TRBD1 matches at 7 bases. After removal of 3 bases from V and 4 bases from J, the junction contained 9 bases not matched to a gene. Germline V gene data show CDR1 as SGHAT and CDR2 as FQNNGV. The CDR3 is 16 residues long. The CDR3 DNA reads TGTGCCAGCAGCTTTGTGGGACAGAAAGCATACAATGAGCAGTTCTTC. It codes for CASSFVGQKAYNEQFF. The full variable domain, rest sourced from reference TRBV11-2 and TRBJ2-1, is EAGVAQSPRYKIIEKRQSVAFWCNPISGHATLYWYQQILGQGPKLLIQFQNNGVVDDSQLPKDRFSAERLKGVDSTLKIQPAKLEDSAVYLCASSFVGQKAYNEQFFGPGTRLTVL.

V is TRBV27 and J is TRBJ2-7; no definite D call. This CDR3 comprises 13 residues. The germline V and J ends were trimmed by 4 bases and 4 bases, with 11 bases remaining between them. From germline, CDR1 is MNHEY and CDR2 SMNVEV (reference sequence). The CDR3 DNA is TGTGCCAGCAGTTCCAACGGGCAATACGAGCAGTACGTC. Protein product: CASSSNGQYEQYV.

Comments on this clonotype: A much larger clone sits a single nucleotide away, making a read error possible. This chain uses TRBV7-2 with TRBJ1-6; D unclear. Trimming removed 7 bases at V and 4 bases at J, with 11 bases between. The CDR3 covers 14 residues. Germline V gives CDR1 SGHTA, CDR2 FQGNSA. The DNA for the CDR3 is TGTACCAGCACCCCGGACCCTTATAATTCACCCCTCCACTTT. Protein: CTSTPDPYNSPLHF.

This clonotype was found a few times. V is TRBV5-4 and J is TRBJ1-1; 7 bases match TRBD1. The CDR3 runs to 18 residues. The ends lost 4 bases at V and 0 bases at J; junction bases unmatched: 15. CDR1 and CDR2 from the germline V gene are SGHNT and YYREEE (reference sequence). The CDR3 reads CASSPDRDVIGMNTEAFF. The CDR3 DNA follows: TGTGCCAGCAGCCCCGACAGGGATGTTATCGGTATGAACACTGAAGCTTTCTTT.